This entry lists 20 T cell receptor beta chains sequenced from one sample in a study of CD8 T cells in ankylosing spondylitis. TCRdb fed the 5' RACE reads into MiXCR, producing one record per CDR3 protein. The table includes about 340,000 distinct CDR3 sequences, roughly 15% detected once. The sequencing sample was made of blood, either unsorted or a sorted T cell fraction (not recorded which). These receptors all come from a male donor with ankylosing spondylitis or in good health (not recorded which).

This clonotype was picked up a small number of times. The genes are TRBV21-1 and TRBJ2-3. TRBV21-1 is marked as a pseudogene. This CDR3 contains 13 residues. The CDR3 protein is CASSKADLSPKYF. The CDR3 DNA reads TGTGCCAGCAGCAAAGCAGATCTAAGCCCGAAGTATTTT.

The chain couples TRBV15 to TRBJ2-5; D is ambiguous. The CDR3 sequence is 15 residues long. Trimming left V 0 bases short and J 3 bases short, with 11 bases between. Germline values: CDR1 LNHNV, CDR2 YYDKDF (reference sequence). CDR3 in amino acids: CATSRDRKREETQYF. The CDR3 DNA sequence: TGTGCCACCAGCAGAGATAGGAAACGGGAAGAGACCCAGTACTTC.

This clonotype showed up many times. The chain combines TRBV5-1 with TRBJ2-3; 13 bases agree with TRBD2. This CDR3 has 16 residues. V was clipped by 4 bases and J by 2 bases; unmatched bases: 4. CDR1 and CDR2 from the germline V gene are SGHRS and YFSETQ. The CDR3 coding sequence is TGCGCCAGCAGCGAGACTAGCGGGAGGTTCACAGATACGCAGTATTTT. It codes for CASSETSGRFTDTQYF.

V gene TRBV6-1 combines with J gene TRBJ2-7, with D perhaps being TRBD1 or TRBD2 (6 bases each). Between the trimmed V and J ends, which lost 6 bases and 7 bases, there was a span of 19 bases. The CDR3 loop spans 14 amino acids. The germline gives CDR1 MNHNS, CDR2 SASEGT. The CDR3: CASRRGRGGYEQYF. Here the CDR3 DNA reads TGTGCCAGCAGACGAGGGCGAGGGGGGTATGAGCAGTACTTC.

The chain carries TRBV20-1 and TRBJ2-1; 14 bases agree with TRBD2. This CDR3 region has 13 residues. Germline CDR1 and CDR2: DFQATT and SNEGSKA (reference sequence). The J segment lost 7 bases and the V segment lost 8 bases, leaving 4 bases of the junction unmatched. CDR3 bases: TGCAGTAAAGGACTAGCGGGAGGTAATGAGCAGTTCTTC. Its translation: CSKGLAGGNEQFF.

The chain employs TRBV5-1 and TRBJ1-1; 10 nucleotides line up with TRBD1. Germline CDR1 reads SGHRS; CDR2 reads YFSETQ. The CDR3 covers 16 residues. The trim removed 4 bases at V and 11 bases at J, leaving 17 bases unmatched. The CDR3 nucleotides are TGCGCCAGCAGCCTTCGGATGGGACAGGGGAAAAGTAGCGCTTTCTTT. Amino acids: CASSLRMGQGKSSAFF. Variable domain in full (rest from reference TRBV5-1 and TRBJ1-1): KAGVTQTPRYLIKTRGQQVTLSCSPISGHRSVSWYQQTPGQGLQFLFEYFSETQRNKGNFPGRFSGRQFSNSRSEMNVSTLELGDSALYLCASSLRMGQGKSSAFFGQGTRLTVV.

The chain uses TRBV6-5 and TRBJ1-3; D gene unclear. This CDR3 contains 14 residues. Germline CDR1 reads MNHEY; CDR2 reads SVGAGI. The germline V and J ends were trimmed by 3 bases and 0 bases, with 6 bases remaining between them. Written as DNA, the CDR3 is TGTGCCAGCAGTTATCGCTTCTCTGGAAACACCATATATTTT. Translated: CASSYRFSGNTIYF.

The rearrangement uses TRBV7-9 and TRBJ2-1; weak D call: TRBD1 (6 bases). V lost 6 bases and J lost 2, with 17 bases in between. CDR3 size: 16 residues. Germline CDR1 and CDR2: SEHNR and FQNEAQ (reference sequence). For the CDR3, the DNA is TGTGCCAGCAGTCCCAGGGGCGGGTCGACCTACAATGAGCAGTTCTTC. Protein product: CASSPRGGSTYNEQFF.

This chain links TRBV29-1 with TRBJ1-3; TRBD1 matches at 10 bases. The length of the CDR3 is 14 residues. V shed 5 bases and J 4 bases; nucleotides not matched to a gene: 5. Per germline, CDR1 SQVTM and CDR2 ANQGSEA. CDR3 bases: TGCAGCGTTCCGGGACAGGGGCAAGGAAACACCATATATTTT. It is translated as CSVPGQGQGNTIYF.

This clonotype was counted between two and nine times. The rearrangement joins TRBV4-1 to TRBJ2-1; 7 positions agree with TRBD2. Per germline, CDR1 MGHRA and CDR2 YSYEKL. The CDR3 loop spans 18 amino acids. J gave up 9 bases and V 0 bases, and 17 bases lay outside the gene matches. The DNA for the CDR3 is TGCGCCAGCAGCCAAGAACGCGGGAGTCAAGTTCCAGGAGGTGAGCAGTTCTTC. Residues: CASSQERGSQVPGGEQFF.

The gene calls are TRBV29-1 and TRBJ1-1; 9 nucleotides align to TRBD1. Trimming at V came to 4 bases and at J to 4 bases, leaving 4 bases not matched to a gene. The CDR3 length is 13 residues. Germline V gene lookup returns CDR1 SQVTM and CDR2 ANQGSEA. CDR3 DNA sequence: TGCAGCGTTGGGGACAGGGCACGCACTGAAGCTTTCTTT. It specifies CSVGDRARTEAFF.

The chain is built from TRBV20-1 and TRBJ2-1; 9 bases map to TRBD1. Germline V gene lookup returns CDR1 DFQATT and CDR2 SNEGSKA (reference sequence). This CDR3 spans 16 amino acids. V gave up 0 bases and J gave up 6 bases; unmatched junction bases: 9. CDR3 sequence (DNA): TGCAGTGCTAGAGACCCGGGACAGGGACGAGGCAATGAGCAGTTCTTC. Protein sequence: CSARDPGQGRGNEQFF.

This clonotype was seen more than once but under ten times. The chain uses TRBV5-1 and TRBJ2-1; 8 nucleotides agree with TRBD2. The germline gives CDR1 SGHRS, CDR2 YFSETQ. J lost 0 bases, V lost 4 bases, and 6 bases had no gene match. The CDR3 runs to 16 residues. CDR3 loop: CASSPRGGASYNEQFF. Here the CDR3 DNA reads TGCGCCAGCAGCCCCCGGGGGGGCGCCTCCTACAATGAGCAGTTCTTC.

J is TRBJ2-1 and V is TRBV5-1, with D possibly called TRBD1 or TRBD2 (5 bases each). In germline, CDR1 is SGHRS, CDR2 YFSETQ. The CDR3 loop spans 15 amino acids. The V gene lost 0 bases and the J gene lost 7 bases, with 14 bases spanning the gap. The CDR3 nucleotides are TGCGCCAGCAGCTTGGCGTCAGGGAGTTGGAATGAGCAGTTCTTC. Its protein product is CASSLASGSWNEQFF. The variable domain in full, completed from reference TRBV5-1 and TRBJ2-1, reads KAGVTQTPRYLIKTRGQQVTLSCSPISGHRSVSWYQQTPGQGLQFLFEYFSETQRNKGNFPGRFSGRQFSNSRSEMNVSTLELGDSALYLCASSLASGSWNEQFFGPGTRLTVL.

The CDR3 DNA reads as TGTGCCAGCAGTTTTGAAGGTCGGGGCACTGAAGCTTTCTTT. Translation gives CASSFEGRGTEAFF. This chain uses TRBV27 with TRBJ1-1; D remains unclear. The CDR3 contains 14 residues. Trimming pared 3 bases from V and 4 bases from J, leaving 12 bases between. CDR1 and CDR2 from the germline V gene are MNHEY and SMNVEV (reference sequence).

This clonotype was counted a few times. V gene TRBV2 combines with J gene TRBJ1-2, with 10 bases that match TRBD1. This CDR3 spans 16 amino acids. Germline V CDR1 and CDR2: SNHLY, FYNNEI. The J segment lost 2 bases and the V segment lost 6 bases, leaving 9 bases of the junction unmatched. The CDR3 sequence: CASSTPETGGNYGYTF. CDR3 nucleotide sequence: TGTGCCAGCAGCACCCCTGAGACAGGGGGCAACTATGGCTACACCTTC.

This clonotype was seen a handful of times. The rearrangement uses TRBV10-3 and TRBJ2-4, with a weak D call TRBD2 (5 bases). The CDR3 has 15 residues. Germline CDR1 and CDR2: ENHRY and SYGVKD. With 8 bases removed from V and 0 bases from J, the gap between germline ends came to 14 bases. This chain's CDR3 is CAISPGLLAKNIQYF. The CDR3 bases are TGTGCCATCTCCCCCGGACTTCTAGCCAAAAACATTCAGTACTTC.

This clonotype was picked up a small number of times. This chain joins TRBV7-2 and TRBJ2-3; 8 positions match TRBD2. CDR1 is SGHTA, CDR2 FQGNSA, per germline. The V segment lost 1 base and the J segment 6 bases; nucleotides outside the gene matches: 6. The CDR3 totals 15 residues. CDR3 residues: CASSLGGTSEDTQYF. For the CDR3, the DNA is TGTGCCAGCAGCTTAGGTGGGACTAGTGAGGATACGCAGTATTTT.

The chain links TRBV15 to TRBJ2-3; 10 nucleotides line up with TRBD2. CDR3 length: 16 amino acids. V dropped 3 bases and J dropped 2; count of bases not matched to a gene: 5. The germline CDR1 and CDR2 sequences are LNHNV and YYDKDF (reference sequence). CDR3 loop: CATSSSSGRATDTQYF. The DNA of the CDR3 is TGTGCCACCAGCAGTTCCAGCGGGAGGGCCACAGATACGCAGTATTTT.

This clonotype was seen a handful of times. The V gene is TRBV3-1, the J gene TRBJ2-3; no clear D gene. V was trimmed by 1 base and J by 2 bases, leaving 10 bases between them. CDR3 size: 15 residues. The germline V gene has CDR1 LGHDT and CDR2 YNNKEL (reference sequence). CDR3 residues: CASSQATLPTDTQYF. The CDR3 DNA follows: TGTGCCAGCAGCCAAGCTACACTTCCCACAGATACGCAGTATTTT.